This passage covers 29 T cell receptor beta chains from one sample sequenced in a study of cytomegalovirus exposure and HLA in healthy donors. Use of 60 Vbeta and 13 Jbeta primers characterized the PCR. TCRdb's copy holds only in-frame clones and misses some; the assay was immunoSEQ multiplex PCR. The data contain about 150,000 clones, 77% of them seen just once; the ten biggest clones take up roughly 2%. The sequenced material came from PBMCs. The receptors derive from a man aged 25 to 40 in good health and CMV-seronegative.

The chain couples TRBV5-1 to TRBJ2-3, with TRBD1 matching 9 bases. The CDR3 totals 17 residues. Germline V CDR1 and CDR2: SGHRS, YFSETQ. The V gene end was trimmed by 1 base and the J gene end by 1 base; junction bases not matched to a gene: 7. The CDR3 bases are TGCGCCAGCAGCTTGCCTAGCGGACAGGGGCGCACAGATACGCAGTATTTT. Translating gives CASSLPSGQGRTDTQYF.

This chain links TRBV4-1 with TRBJ2-3, with 10 nucleotides matching TRBD2. This CDR3 is 17 amino acids long. Looked up from germline, CDR1 is MGHRA and CDR2 is YSYEKL. V trimming: 1 base; J trimming: 1 base; junction bases outside the gene matches: 5. The CDR3 loop is CASSQVLGLAGTDTQYF. CDR3 nucleotides: TGCGCCAGCAGCCAAGTGTTAGGACTAGCGGGCACAGATACGCAGTATTTT.

The J gene is TRBJ2-3, the V gene TRBV7-2; 7 bases are shared with TRBD2. The V and J ends lost 5 bases and 0 bases, in that order; junction bases with no gene match: 2. Per the germline V gene, CDR1 is SGHTA and CDR2 is FQGNSA. The length of the CDR3 is 14 residues. The CDR3 nucleotides are TGTGCCAGCAGCGTTAGCGGGAGCACAGATACGCAGTATTTT. Translating it yields CASSVSGSTDTQYF.

This rearrangement joins TRBV28 to TRBJ1-5; no firm D call. Germline V gene lookup returns CDR1 MDHEN and CDR2 SYDVKM. There are 14 residues in the CDR3. Trimming took off 3 bases at V and 5 bases at J, with 11 bases between the two ends. In DNA form, the CDR3 reads TGTGCCAGCAGTTTCGGGCAGAGGGATCAGCCCCAGCATTTT. This codes for CASSFGQRDQPQHF.

This clone was seen a handful of times. The chain links TRBV6-4 to TRBJ2-1; TRBD1 matches at 8 bases. V lost 2 bases, J lost 9 bases, and 6 bases stayed unmatched. This CDR3 has 14 residues. CDR1 and CDR2 (germline): MRHNA, SNTAGT. The CDR3 sequence: CASSDGAGGSEQFF. As DNA, the CDR3 is TGTGCCAGCAGTGACGGGGCAGGGGGCAGTGAGCAGTTCTTC.

In regard to this clone: The same CDR3 is also encoded by other DNA sequences in this sample. This chain joins TRBV4-1 and TRBJ2-5, with 10 bases lining up with TRBD2. The V segment lost 1 base and the J segment 3 bases; nucleotides outside the gene matches: 11. The CDR3 runs 18 residues. Looked up from germline, CDR1 is MGHRA and CDR2 is YSYEKL. CDR3 amino acids: CASSQALSLLAGKETQYF. CDR3 nucleotide sequence: TGCGCCAGCAGCCAAGCACTTTCGCTACTAGCGGGAAAAGAGACCCAGTACTTC.

The gene calls are TRBV28 and TRBJ1-5; D may be TRBD1 (5 bases). Germline values: CDR1 MDHEN, CDR2 SYDVKM. This CDR3 has 12 amino acids. V was trimmed by 10 bases and J by 9 bases, leaving 16 bases between them. CDR3: CATRRLGGPQHF. The CDR3 DNA is TGTGCCACCCGACGTCTCGGGGGGCCCCAGCATTTT.

This clone was seen just once. V and J are TRBV29-1 and TRBJ2-7, with 7 bases that match TRBD1. CDR1 and CDR2 (germline): SQVTM, ANQGSEA. Unmatched junction bases numbered 5, after V lost 6 bases and J lost 0 bases. The CDR3 length is 13 residues. CDR3 residues: CSVQRDSSYEQYF. In DNA form, the CDR3 reads TGCAGCGTACAACGGGACAGCTCCTACGAGCAGTACTTC.

The gene calls are TRBV5-1 and TRBJ2-1; 9 bases are a match to TRBD2. This CDR3 is 17 amino acids long. J gave up 1 base and V 3 bases, and 8 bases lay outside the gene matches. Germline V CDR1 and CDR2: SGHRS, YFSETQ. The CDR3 coding sequence is TGCGCCAGCAGCTCCTCGAAGCGGGAGGTTTCCTACAATGAGCAGTTCTTC. Protein: CASSSSKREVSYNEQFF.

V and J are TRBV28 and TRBJ1-5, with 7 bases lining up with TRBD1. J was trimmed by 1 base and V by 5 bases; bases with no gene match: 8. CDR1 MDHEN and CDR2 SYDVKM come from the germline V gene. The CDR3 contains 16 residues. The CDR3 bases are TGTGCCAGCAGTGAGGGGGCCGGGGAGAGCAATCAGCCCCAGCATTTT. Translation: CASSEGAGESNQPQHF.

The chain recombines TRBV27 with TRBJ1-4; TRBD1 aligns across 11 bases. Germline V gene data show CDR1 as MNHEY and CDR2 as SMNVEV (reference sequence). Trimming took 3 bases from V and 6 from J; bases not matched to a gene: 9. This CDR3 has 17 residues. The CDR3 sequence is CASSLRGQGAPYEKLFF. In nucleotides, the CDR3 is TGTGCCAGCAGTTTGCGAGGACAGGGGGCCCCTTATGAAAAACTGTTTTTT.

This chain links TRBV2 with TRBJ2-2; D is ambiguous. The V gene's germline CDR1 is SNHLY and CDR2 FYNNEI. V gave up 3 bases and J gave up 3 bases, with 8 bases separating them. This CDR3 has 14 amino acids. CDR3 nucleotide sequence: TGTGCCAGCAGTGATTGGCTCTACACCGGGGAGCTGTTTTTT. Protein: CASSDWLYTGELFF.

This clone was detected only once. This sequence joins TRBV19 and TRBJ1-5; 10 bases agree with TRBD1. This CDR3 spans 16 amino acids. Germline V gives CDR1 LNHDA, CDR2 SQIVND (reference sequence). The ends lost 3 bases at V and 9 bases at J; junction bases unmatched: 11. The CDR3 reads CASSIRDRGEPRPQHF. The CDR3 nucleotides read TGTGCCAGTAGTATCAGGGACAGGGGCGAACCCCGGCCCCAGCATTTT.

The chain recombines TRBV19 with TRBJ1-2; D is perhaps TRBD1 (6 bases). The CDR3 contains 13 residues. With 3 bases removed from V and 8 bases from J, the gap between germline ends came to 13 bases. CDR1 LNHDA and CDR2 SQIVND come from the germline V gene (reference sequence). Written as DNA, the CDR3 is TGTGCCAGTAGTATTGGTGGGGGCCGGGGCTACACCTTC. It encodes CASSIGGGRGYTF.

The chain recombines TRBV19 with TRBJ1-5; 7 bases are a match to TRBD1. V gave up 5 bases and J gave up 4 bases; unmatched junction bases: 8. The CDR3 totals 15 residues. CDR1 and CDR2 (germline): LNHDA, SQIVND (reference sequence). The CDR3 DNA sequence: TGTGCCAGTAGTTACCGGGACAGTATTAATCAGCCCCAGCATTTT. This gives the protein CASSYRDSINQPQHF.

This clone was counted between two and nine times. CDR3 region: CASRTGTTYNEQFF. For the CDR3, the DNA is TGCGCCAGCAGAACCGGGACTACCTACAATGAGCAGTTCTTC. V is TRBV5-1 and J is TRBJ2-1, with 7 bases aligning to TRBD2. The CDR3 length is 14 residues. CDR1 SGHRS and CDR2 YFSETQ come from the germline V gene. Trimming cost V 5 bases and J 2 bases; bases outside gene matches: 4.

The CDR3 sequence is CASSQTGGNNEQFF. CDR3 nucleotides: TGTGCCAGCAGCCAAACGGGAGGGAACAATGAGCAGTTCTTC. V usage is TRBV27 and J usage is TRBJ2-1, with 8 bases matching TRBD2. Germline-derived CDR1 and CDR2 are MNHEY and SMNVEV (reference sequence). This CDR3 is built from 14 residues. After removal of 6 bases from V and 5 bases from J, the junction contained 6 bases not matched to a gene.

The rearrangement links TRBV7-2 to TRBJ2-1; 9 positions match TRBD1. J was trimmed by 10 bases and V by 5 bases; bases with no gene match: 9. This CDR3 comprises 14 residues. Per the germline V gene, CDR1 is SGHTA and CDR2 is FQGNSA. CDR3: CASSAGTGSNEQFF. As DNA, the CDR3 is TGTGCCAGCAGCGCCGGGACAGGGTCTAACGAGCAGTTCTTC.

The chain recombines TRBV18 with TRBJ1-4; 9 bases are shared with TRBD1. This CDR3 comprises 18 residues. V lost 3 bases, J lost 0 bases, and 8 bases stayed unmatched. The V gene's germline CDR1 is KGHSH and CDR2 LQKENI. CDR3 sequence: CASSPNEGQGATNEKLFF. The CDR3, as DNA: TGTGCCAGCTCACCCAACGAGGGACAGGGCGCAACTAATGAAAAACTGTTTTTT.

V gene TRBV6-1 combines with J gene TRBJ1-1; perhaps TRBD1 as D (5 bases). Trimming pared 3 bases from V and 3 bases from J, leaving 11 bases between. Germline values: CDR1 MNHNS, CDR2 SASEGT. CDR3 length equals 14 residues. This chain's CDR3 is CASSEMGEDTEAFF. CDR3 bases: TGTGCCAGCAGTGAGATGGGGGAGGACACTGAAGCTTTCTTT.

This chain links TRBV5-1 with TRBJ2-3; 7 bases align to TRBD2. CDR1 and CDR2 from the germline V gene are SGHRS and YFSETQ. V shed 4 bases and J 0 bases; nucleotides not matched to a gene: 5. The CDR3 runs 15 residues. Here the CDR3 reads CASSALAASTDTQYF. The CDR3 DNA follows: TGCGCCAGCAGCGCCCTAGCGGCTAGCACAGATACGCAGTATTTT.

The V call is TRBV6-1, the J call TRBJ2-7; 7 bases fit TRBD1. The J segment lost 3 bases and the V segment lost 2 bases, leaving 7 bases of the junction unmatched. From germline, CDR1 is MNHNS and CDR2 SASEGT. The CDR3 consists of 15 residues. Here the CDR3 DNA reads TGTGCCAGCAGTGAACCCGGACAGGCCCGCTACGAGCAGTACTTC. It specifies CASSEPGQARYEQYF.

This clone showed up just a few times. The V gene is TRBV7-2, the J gene TRBJ2-5; 7 bases are a match to TRBD2. Losses at the gene ends were 5 bases for V and 5 bases for J; bases not matched to a gene: 11. Per germline, CDR1 SGHTA and CDR2 FQGNSA. The CDR3 is 15 residues long. The CDR3 DNA reads as TGTGCCAGCAGCAGAGACGCGGGAGTGGGGGAGACCCAGTACTTC. Amino acids: CASSRDAGVGETQYF.

The rearrangement links TRBV18 to TRBJ2-7; 8 bases line up with TRBD2. The CDR3 consists of 17 residues. CDR1 is KGHSH, CDR2 LQKENI, per germline. V shed 0 bases and J 2 bases; nucleotides not matched to a gene: 9. The CDR3 bases are TGTGCCAGCTCACCACCGGGCGGGAGGACCCTACCCTACGAGCAGTACTTC. It codes for CASSPPGGRTLPYEQYF.

The rearrangement links TRBV6-1 to TRBJ1-3; a weak D match, TRBD1 (6 bases). The CDR3 has 14 residues. Trimming shortened V by 6 bases and J by 3 bases, and 12 bases separated the two germline ends. Germline assignment: CDR1 MNHNS and CDR2 SASEGT. The CDR3 nucleotides read TGTGCCAGCAGCCTAACAGGGAGTGGAAACACCATATATTTT. Protein product: CASSLTGSGNTIYF.

As for this clone: The junction departs from the called germline gene at one end, perhaps through a read error. This chain uses TRBV2 with TRBJ2-7; D ambiguous. The germline CDR1 and CDR2 sequences are SNHLY and FYNNEI. This CDR3 contains 11 residues. The CDR3 sequence: CASSAPTVWSF. The CDR3 DNA sequence: TGTGCCAGCAGTGCTCCCACAGTGTGGTCCTTC.

The V and J genes are TRBV7-2 and TRBJ2-7, with 7 bases matching TRBD2. The V segment lost 3 bases and the J segment 4 bases; nucleotides outside the gene matches: 9. This CDR3 has 15 amino acids. Germline CDR1 reads SGHTA; CDR2 reads FQGNSA. The chain's CDR3 is CASSFASGSQYEQYF. CDR3 DNA: TGTGCCAGCAGCTTTGCTAGCGGATCTCAATACGAGCAGTACTTC.

V usage is TRBV29-1 and J usage is TRBJ2-7; TRBD1 agrees at 8 bases. Germline V gene sequence: CDR1 SQVTM, CDR2 ANQGSEA. The CDR3 sequence is 14 residues long. V dropped 5 bases and J dropped 2; count of bases not matched to a gene: 8. CDR3 amino acids: CSVRPGQETYEQYF. As DNA, the CDR3 is TGCAGCGTTCGTCCGGGACAGGAGACCTACGAGCAGTACTTC.

The J gene is TRBJ2-7, the V gene TRBV7-9, with 9 bases lining up with TRBD2. CDR1 is SEHNR, CDR2 FQNEAQ, per germline (reference sequence). This CDR3 region has 15 residues. With V trimmed by 3 bases and J by 5 bases, 8 bases remained unmatched. The CDR3 sequence: CASSFLAGEVNEQYF. The CDR3 nucleotides are TGTGCCAGCAGCTTCTTAGCGGGAGAGGTCAACGAGCAGTACTTC. Combining the CDR3 with reference TRBV7-9 and TRBJ2-7 gives the whole variable domain DTGVSQNPRHKITKRGQNVTFRCDPISEHNRLYWYRQTLGQGPEFLTYFQNEAQLEKSRLLSDRFSAERPKGSFSTLEIQRTEQGDSAMYLCASSFLAGEVNEQYFGPGTRLTVT.